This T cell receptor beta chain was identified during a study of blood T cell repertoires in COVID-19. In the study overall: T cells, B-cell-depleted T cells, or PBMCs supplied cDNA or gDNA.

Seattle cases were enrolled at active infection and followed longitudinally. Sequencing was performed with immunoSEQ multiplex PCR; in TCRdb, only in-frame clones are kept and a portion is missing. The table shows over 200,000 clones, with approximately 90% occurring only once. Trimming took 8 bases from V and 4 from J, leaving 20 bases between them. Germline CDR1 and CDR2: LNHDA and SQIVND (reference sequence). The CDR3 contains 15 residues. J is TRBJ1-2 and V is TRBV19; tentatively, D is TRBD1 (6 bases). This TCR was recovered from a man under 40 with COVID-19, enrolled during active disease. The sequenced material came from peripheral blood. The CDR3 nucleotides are TGTGCCAGTGTACGGGGGGACACAACCTTCTATGGCTACACCTTC. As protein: CASVRGDTTFYGYTF.